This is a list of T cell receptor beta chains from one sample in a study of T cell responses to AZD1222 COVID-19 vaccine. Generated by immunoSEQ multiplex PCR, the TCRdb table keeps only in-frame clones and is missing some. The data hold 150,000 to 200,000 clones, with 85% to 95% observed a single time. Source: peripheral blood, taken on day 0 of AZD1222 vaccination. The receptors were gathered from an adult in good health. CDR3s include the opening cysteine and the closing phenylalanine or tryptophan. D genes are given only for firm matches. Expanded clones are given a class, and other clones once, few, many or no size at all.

DNA: TGCGCCAGCAGATCCGGGACTCTCGACCAGCCCCAGCATTTT; CDR3: CASRSGTLDQPQHF; D: NA; size: NA; J: TRBJ1-5; V: TRBV10-2
DNA: TGTGCCAGCTCACCACCGAATGGAAATCTTAACTATGGCTACACCTTC; CDR3: CASSPPNGNLNYGYTF; D: NA; size: NA; J: TRBJ1-2; V: TRBV18
DNA: TGTGCCAGCAGCCCTCACAGGGATCGGTCCACTGAAGCTTTCTTT; CDR3: CASSPHRDRSTEAFF; D: NA; size: few; J: TRBJ1-1; V: TRBV9
DNA: TGTGCCAGCAGGGAACCGGGACAGACAAAGGACTATGGCTACACCTTC; CDR3: CASREPGQTKDYGYTF; D: TRBD1; size: NA; J: TRBJ1-2; V: TRBV6-1
DNA: TGTGCCTGGAGTAACAGGGCGGAAGCTTTCTTT; CDR3: CAWSNRAEAFF; D: NA; size: NA; J: TRBJ1-1; V: TRBV30
DNA: TGTGCCATCAGCGCGACTAGCGGGGGAGGGACCGGGGAGCTGTTTTTT; CDR3: CAISATSGGGTGELFF; D: TRBD2; size: NA; J: TRBJ2-2; V: TRBV10-3
DNA: TGTGCCAGCAGCTATAGGGAATATGGCTACACCTTC; CDR3: CASSYREYGYTF; D: NA; size: NA; J: TRBJ1-2; V: TRBV11-1
DNA: TGCGCCAGCAGCCAAGAGGTAGGGGCACGGAACACTGAAGCTTTCTTT; CDR3: CASSQEVGARNTEAFF; D: NA; size: once; J: TRBJ1-1; V: TRBV4-1
DNA: TGTGCCAGCAGCTTCTCACAGGACCAAGGGAGGAATCAGCCCCAGCATTTT; CDR3: CASSFSQDQGRNQPQHF; D: NA; size: NA; J: TRBJ1-5; V: TRBV11-2
DNA: TGCGCCAGCAGCCTGGACAGCGCAAACTATGGCTACACCTTC; CDR3: CASSLDSANYGYTF; D: NA; size: NA; J: TRBJ1-2; V: TRBV5-1
DNA: TGTGCCAGCAGCTTAGTGAGGACAGGGGCCGGGGAGCTGTTTTTT; CDR3: CASSLVRTGAGELFF; D: TRBD1; size: NA; J: TRBJ2-2; V: TRBV7-8
DNA: TGTGCCAGCAGTGTGGGCGGGAGAAATCAGCCCCAGCATTTT; CDR3: CASSVGGRNQPQHF; D: NA; size: NA; J: TRBJ1-5; V: TRBV2
DNA: TGTGCCAGCTCACCGTTGACTAGCTTAGACGAGCAGTACTTC; CDR3: CASSPLTSLDEQYF; D: TRBD2; size: NA; J: TRBJ2-7; V: TRBV18
DNA: TGTGCCATCATGAACAGGGAAATCACTGAAGCTTTCTTT; CDR3: CAIMNREITEAFF; D: NA; size: NA; J: TRBJ1-1; V: TRBV10-3
DNA: TGTGCCACCAGCATCAGGGGAGAGACCCAGTACTTC; CDR3: CATSIRGETQYF; D: NA; size: once; J: TRBJ2-5; V: TRBV15
DNA: TGTGCAAGCTCGTCAGAGTGGAACACTGAAGCTTTCTTT; CDR3: CASSSEWNTEAFF; D: NA; size: NA; J: TRBJ1-1; V: TRBV18
DNA: TGTGCCAGCAGAATGACAGGCCCCACTGAAGCTTTCTTT; CDR3: CASRMTGPTEAFF; D: NA; size: NA; J: TRBJ1-1; V: TRBV6-5
DNA: TGTGCCAGCAGGGGGGATGGCTACACCTTC; CDR3: CASRGDGYTF; D: NA; size: NA; J: TRBJ1-2; V: TRBV6-6
DNA: TGTGCCAGCAGCCAAGAAATCGGTGAAAAACTGTTTTTT; CDR3: CASSQEIGEKLFF; D: NA; size: NA; J: TRBJ1-4; V: TRBV3-1/TRBV3-2
DNA: TGTGCCACCAGCAGAGACGGACAGGGCACCGGGGAGCTGTTTTTT; CDR3: CATSRDGQGTGELFF; D: TRBD1; size: NA; J: TRBJ2-2; V: TRBV15
DNA: TGCAGTGCTAGTAGCGGATCTAGCACAGATACGCAGTATTTT; CDR3: CSASSGSSTDTQYF; D: NA; size: once; J: TRBJ2-3; V: TRBV20-1
DNA: TGTGCCAGTTCGGTGAACGGGGGAAACACCATATATTTT; CDR3: CASSVNGGNTIYF; D: NA; size: once; J: TRBJ1-3; V: TRBV19
DNA: TGTGCCAGCAGTTGGGACGCCAACACCATATATTTT; CDR3: CASSWDANTIYF; D: NA; size: once; J: TRBJ1-3; V: TRBV6-6
DNA: TGTGCCAGCAGTGAAGGTTCTAGCCAAGAGACCCAGTACTTC; CDR3: CASSEGSSQETQYF; D: NA; size: NA; J: TRBJ2-5; V: TRBV2
DNA: TGTGCCAGCAGCATCCGATTTAATGAAAAACTGTTTTTT; CDR3: CASSIRFNEKLFF; D: NA; size: NA; J: TRBJ1-4; V: TRBV5-6
DNA: TGCAGTGCTAGTAGGCAGGAGACTGAAGCTTTCTTT; CDR3: CSASRQETEAFF; D: NA; size: NA; J: TRBJ1-1; V: TRBV20-1
DNA: TGTGCCAGCAGTTATTCCGGGGGGGACGGCTACACCTTC; CDR3: CASSYSGGDGYTF; D: NA; size: NA; J: TRBJ1-2; V: TRBV6-5
DNA: TGCGCCAGCAGCTTGTCAGGCTCTGGAAACACCATATATTTT; CDR3: CASSLSGSGNTIYF; D: NA; size: NA; J: TRBJ1-3; V: TRBV5-1
DNA: TGTGCCAGCAGAAAAACCGGGACAGGGGGCGCAGACGGCTACACCTTC; CDR3: CASRKTGTGGADGYTF; D: TRBD1; size: NA; J: TRBJ1-2; V: TRBV11-2